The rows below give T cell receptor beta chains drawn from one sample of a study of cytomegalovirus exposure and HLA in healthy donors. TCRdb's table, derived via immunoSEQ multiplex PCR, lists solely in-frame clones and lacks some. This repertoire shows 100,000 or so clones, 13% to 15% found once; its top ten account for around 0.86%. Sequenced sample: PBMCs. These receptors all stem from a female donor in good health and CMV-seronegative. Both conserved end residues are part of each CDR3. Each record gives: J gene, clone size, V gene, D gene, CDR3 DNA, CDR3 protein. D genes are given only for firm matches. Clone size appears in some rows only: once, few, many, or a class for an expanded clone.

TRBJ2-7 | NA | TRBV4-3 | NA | TGCGCCAGCAGCCTCCCGGGTCCGCGCTACGAGCAGTACTTC | CASSLPGPRYEQYF
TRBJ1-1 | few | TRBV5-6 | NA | TGTGCCAGCAGCTTGGGGCCCGTCCAAGCTTTCTTT | CASSLGPVQAFF
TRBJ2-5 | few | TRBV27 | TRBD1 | TGTGCCAGCAGCCCCGGGACAGGGGGCGCGGAGACCCAGTACTTC | CASSPGTGGAETQYF
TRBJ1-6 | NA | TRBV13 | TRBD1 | TGTGCCAGCAGCTCAAAAGGGACAGGTTGGGATTCACCCCTCCACTTT | CASSSKGTGWDSPLHF
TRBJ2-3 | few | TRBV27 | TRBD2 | TGTGCCAGCAGTCCCTCAGCGGGAGGGTGGACAGATACGCAGTATTTT | CASSPSAGGWTDTQYF
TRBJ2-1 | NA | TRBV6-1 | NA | TGTGCCAGTGACGGGGTGTCTTTTTACAATGAGCAGTTCTTC | CASDGVSFYNEQFF
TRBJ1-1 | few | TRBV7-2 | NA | TGTGCCAGCAGCGCGTTGACTGAAGCTTTCTTT | CASSALTEAFF
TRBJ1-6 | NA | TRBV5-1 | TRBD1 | TGCGCCAGCGGGGACAGGGAGAGTTCCTATAATTCACCCCTCCACTTT | CASGDRESSYNSPLHF
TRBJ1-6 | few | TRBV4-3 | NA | TGCGCCAGCAGCCAAGGCCCGCCGAGGGGAGGATATAATTCACCCCTCCACTTT | CASSQGPPRGGYNSPLHF
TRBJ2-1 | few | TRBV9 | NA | TGTGCCAGCAGCGGAACAGGGAGCTCCTACAATGAGCAGTTCTTC | CASSGTGSSYNEQFF
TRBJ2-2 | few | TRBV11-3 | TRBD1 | TGTGCCAGCAGCCCGGGACAGGGGGTGGGTGCCGGGGAGCTGTTTTTT | CASSPGQGVGAGELFF
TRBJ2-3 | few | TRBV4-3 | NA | TGCGCCAGCAGCCAAGATGTTGGGGGGTTCGGCACAGATACGCAGTATTTT | CASSQDVGGFGTDTQYF
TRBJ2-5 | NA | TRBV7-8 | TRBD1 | TGTGCCAGCAGCCTCCGGGACAGCGACCAAGAGACCCAGTACTTC | CASSLRDSDQETQYF
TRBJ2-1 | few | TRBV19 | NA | TGTGCCATCTCGGACAGCAGCTCCTACAATGAGCAGTTCTTC | CAISDSSSYNEQFF
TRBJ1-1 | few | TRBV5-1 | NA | TGCGCCAGCAGCTTGGCCTCGGGGGCTGAAGCTTTCTTT | CASSLASGAEAFF
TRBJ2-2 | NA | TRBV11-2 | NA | TGTGCCAGCAGCTTAGGAGTTAAGGACCCGAGGGACACCGGGGAGCTGTTTTTT | CASSLGVKDPRDTGELFF
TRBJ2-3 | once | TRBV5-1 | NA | TGCGCCAGCTCAGGGGGGTTGACAGATACGCAGTATTTT | CASSGGLTDTQYF
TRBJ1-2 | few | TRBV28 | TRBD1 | TGTGCCAGCAGTTTTCCCCAGGGGGGCTATGGCTACACCTTC | CASSFPQGGYGYTF
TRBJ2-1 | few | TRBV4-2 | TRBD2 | TGTGCCAGCAGCCCGGGACTAGTCCATGAGAATGAGCAGTTCTTC | CASSPGLVHENEQFF
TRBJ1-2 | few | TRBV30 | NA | TGTGCCTGGAGTGTACTAAGGGACTACGGCTACACCTTC | CAWSVLRDYGYTF
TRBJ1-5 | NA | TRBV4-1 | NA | TGCGCCAGCAGCCAAGTGGGGAGGGCTCAGCCCCAGCATTTT | CASSQVGRAQPQHF
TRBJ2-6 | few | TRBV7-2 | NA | TGTGCCAGCAGCTTGACGACAGATAGGGCCAACGTCCTGACTTTC | CASSLTTDRANVLTF
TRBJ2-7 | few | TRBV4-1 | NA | TGCGCCAGCAGCGCCACAGGCACCTACGAGCAGTACTTC | CASSATGTYEQYF
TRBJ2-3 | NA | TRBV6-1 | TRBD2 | TGTGCCAGCAGTGAAGTAGCGGGGGGACACACAGATACGCAGTATTTT | CASSEVAGGHTDTQYF
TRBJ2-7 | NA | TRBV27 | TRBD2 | TGTGCCAGCAGTTTATCAGCCGGACGTAGCGGGAAATCCTACGAGCAGTACTTC | CASSLSAGRSGKSYEQYF
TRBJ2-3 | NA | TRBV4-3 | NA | TGCGCCAGCAGCCAAGATATCGGCACAGATACGCAGTATTTT | CASSQDIGTDTQYF
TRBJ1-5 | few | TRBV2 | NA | TGTGCCAGCAGTGAGTGGGGCGGACAGCCCCAGCATTTT | CASSEWGGQPQHF
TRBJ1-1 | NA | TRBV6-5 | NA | TGTGCCAGCGCAACAATGAACACTGAAGCTTTCTTT | CASATMNTEAFF
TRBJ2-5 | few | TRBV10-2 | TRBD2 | TGCGCCAGCAGTGGCAGCGGGGGCCAAGAGACCCAGTACTTC | CASSGSGGQETQYF
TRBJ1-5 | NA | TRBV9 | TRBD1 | TGTGCCAGCAGCTCCCACCGGGACAGGGACGAGCCCCAGCATTTT | CASSSHRDRDEPQHF
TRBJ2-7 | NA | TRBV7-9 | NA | TGTGCCAGCAGGCCCTTCGACACCTACGAGCAGTACTTC | CASRPFDTYEQYF
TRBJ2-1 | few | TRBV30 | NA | TGTGCCTGGAATGGGCAGGCCGGATCCTTTCAGTTCTTC | CAWNGQAGSFQFF
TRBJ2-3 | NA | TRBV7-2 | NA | TGTGCCAGCAGCCTCCGTGGCAATCTCGCCCCGGATACGCAGTATTTT | CASSLRGNLAPDTQYF
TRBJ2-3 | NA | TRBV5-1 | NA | TGCGCCAGCAGCTGGGGTAAAGGGGAAGATACGCAGTATTTT | CASSWGKGEDTQYF
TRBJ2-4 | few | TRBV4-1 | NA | TGCGCCAGCAGCGCGGGACAGCCACTAGCCAAAAACATTCAGTACTTC | CASSAGQPLAKNIQYF
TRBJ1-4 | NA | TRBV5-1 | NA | TGCGCCAGCAGCTTGTCGGCAACTAATGAAAAACTGTTTTTT | CASSLSATNEKLFF
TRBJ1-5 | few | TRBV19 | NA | TGTGCCAGTAGTATGCGGGGGCCTCAAAGCAATCAGCCCCAGCATTTT | CASSMRGPQSNQPQHF
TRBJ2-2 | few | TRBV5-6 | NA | TGTGCCAGCAGCAGTCAGGGGTTTGACGGGGAGCTGTTTTTT | CASSSQGFDGELFF
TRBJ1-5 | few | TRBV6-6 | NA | TGTGCCGGTAGGACGGGAAATCAGCCCCAGCATTTT | CAGRTGNQPQHF
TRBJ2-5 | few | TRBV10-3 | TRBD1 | TGTGCCATCAGGGGACAGGTGCAAGAGACCCAGTACTTC | CAIRGQVQETQYF
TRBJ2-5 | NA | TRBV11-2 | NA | TGTGCCAGCAGCCTGGGAAGGGAGCGAGAGACCCAGTACTTC | CASSLGRERETQYF
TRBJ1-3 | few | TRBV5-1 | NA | TGCGCCAGCAGCCGTACCACCAGCTCTGGAAACACCATATATTTT | CASSRTTSSGNTIYF
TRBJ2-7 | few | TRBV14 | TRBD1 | TGTGCCAGCAGCCAAGATGACAGGGCCAGGGGGCAGTACTTC | CASSQDDRARGQYF
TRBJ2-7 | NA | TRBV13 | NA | TGTGCCAGCAGCTTAGGCCTAGGGGGTCCTTACTACGAGCAGTACTTC | CASSLGLGGPYYEQYF
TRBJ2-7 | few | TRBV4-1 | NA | TGCGCCAGCAGCCAAGATCGCACTATCTACGAGCAGTACTTC | CASSQDRTIYEQYF
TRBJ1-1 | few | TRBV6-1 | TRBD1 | TGTGCCAGCAGTGAAGGGACAGGGACCTACACTGAAGCTTTCTTT | CASSEGTGTYTEAFF
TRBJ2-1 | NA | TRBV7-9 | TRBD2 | TGTGCCAGCAGCTTCACTAGCGGGGGCGATGAGCAGTTCTTC | CASSFTSGGDEQFF
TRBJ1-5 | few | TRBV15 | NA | TGTGCCACCAGCAGAGGCCCACAGGATCAGCCCCAGCATTTT | CATSRGPQDQPQHF
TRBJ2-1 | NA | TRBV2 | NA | TGTGCCAGCAGTGAAAGGGAGATCAGCGTCTACAATGAGCAGTTCTTC | CASSEREISVYNEQFF
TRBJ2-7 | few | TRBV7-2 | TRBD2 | TGTGCCAGCAGCCGGGGAGGGATCTACGAGCAGTACTTC | CASSRGGIYEQYF
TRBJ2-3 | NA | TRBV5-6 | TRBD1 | TGTGCCAGCAGTCGATTAGGGGGCAAGGGCACAGATACGCAGTATTTT | CASSRLGGKGTDTQYF